These T cell receptor beta chains were read from a single sample in a study of tumor-infiltrating T cells and Merkel cell polyomavirus. Some clones are missing from TCRdb's copy, which holds only in-frame ones; the method was immunoSEQ multiplex PCR. The repertoire holds some 25,000 clones, nearly 90% seen once, with less than 3% in the top ten. Sequenced input: lymph node tissue. These receptors were collected from a man in his forties or fifties with Merkel cell carcinoma. CDR3s leave out the opening cysteine and the closing phenylalanine or tryptophan. The order of the fields is J gene, V gene, CDR3 protein.

TRBJ1-3 TRBV4-3 ASSPDSFSGNTIY
TRBJ2-5 TRBV6-5 ASSVTGHGKTQY
TRBJ1-4 TRBV11-2 ASSIVGQGGEKLF
TRBJ1-1 TRBV28 ASSLEVTEAF
TRBJ2-2 TRBV6-4 ASSDSKGGDTGELF
TRBJ2-7 TRBV27 ASSLVTGGHEQY
TRBJ2-2 TRBV9 ASSVAGDYGTGELF
TRBJ2-6 TRBV18 ASSPGGHSGANVLT
TRBJ2-7 TRBV7-8 ASSPRLAGGIYEQY
TRBJ2-3 TRBV7-2 ASSFVAGEADTQY
TRBJ1-2 TRBV10-3 AISELRRDLYGYT
TRBJ1-2 TRBV6-1 ASRANDRGDYT
TRBJ1-1 TRBV27 ASSLQALSNTEAF
TRBJ1-2 TRBV29-1 SVTTGGEGHGYT
TRBJ2-3 TRBV5-6 ASSFRLAGGDTQY
TRBJ2-7 TRBV19 ASSIAGYDYEQY
TRBJ2-7 TRBV5-1 ASSLGSGRVRTYEQY
TRBJ2-7 TRBV5-5 ASSWTGVSYEQY
TRBJ2-3 TRBV2 ASSETSGVNFDTQY
TRBJ1-2 TRBV29-1 SVVEGEGYGYT
TRBJ2-7 TRBV5-1 ASSPGQGNEQY
TRBJ2-1 TRBV11-2 ASSLIGTGYNEQF
TRBJ2-2 TRBV5-1 ASSRTSGSHGELF
TRBJ1-5 TRBV6-1 ASRGQGMPPQH
TRBJ1-2 TRBV25-1 ASSGTRQGRVGGYT
TRBJ2-6 TRBV7-3 ASSSRDSGANVLT